The clone carrying this TCR beta chain came up a few times. The data stem from a study of OX40 agonist ivuxolimab in advanced cancers. Produced via immunoSEQ multiplex PCR; TCRdb's table is partial and in-frame only. The sample records nearly 55,000 clones, around 89% being singletons. CDR3 length equals 17 residues. The V gene's germline CDR1 is MDHEN and CDR2 SYDVKM. The V end was cut by 7 bases, the J end by 2 bases, with 18 bases between. This TCR was sampled from an adult with an advanced solid tumor such as melanoma, head and neck, liver or kidney cancer. The J gene is TRBJ2-6, the V gene TRBV28; TRBD2 might be the D (5 bases). The sequencing used CD4+ or CD8+ T cells sorted from blood, collected in a trial of the OX40 agonist ivuxolimab. The CDR3 here is CASTPDGVFTGANVLTF. Here the CDR3 DNA reads TGTGCCAGCACCCCTGACGGGGTTTTCACTGGGGCCAACGTCCTGACTTTC.